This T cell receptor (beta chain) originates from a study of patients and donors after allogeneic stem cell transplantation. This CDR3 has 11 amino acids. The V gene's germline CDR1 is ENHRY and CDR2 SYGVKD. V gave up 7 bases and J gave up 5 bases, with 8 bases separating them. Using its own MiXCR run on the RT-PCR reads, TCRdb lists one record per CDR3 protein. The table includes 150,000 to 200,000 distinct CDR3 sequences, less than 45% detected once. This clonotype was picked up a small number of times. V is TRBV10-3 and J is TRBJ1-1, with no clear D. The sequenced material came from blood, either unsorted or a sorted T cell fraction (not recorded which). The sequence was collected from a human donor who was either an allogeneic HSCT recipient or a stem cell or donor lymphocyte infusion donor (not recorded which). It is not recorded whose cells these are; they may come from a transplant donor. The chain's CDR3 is CAIMGGTEAFF. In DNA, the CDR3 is TGTGCCATCATGGGAGGGACTGAAGCTTTCTTT.